The present T cell receptor (beta chain) was sequenced within a study of cytomegalovirus exposure and HLA in healthy donors. The PCR was carried out with 60 Vbeta primers and 13 Jbeta primers. Generated by immunoSEQ multiplex PCR, the TCRdb table keeps only in-frame clones and is missing some. The sample shows 140,000 to 150,000 clones, around 84% of them seen only once. J was trimmed by 6 bases and V by 8 bases; bases with no gene match: 14. From germline, CDR1 is SNHLY and CDR2 FYNNEI. This CDR3 is built from 15 residues. The sequenced sample was PBMCs. The V and J genes are TRBV2 and TRBJ1-2; 8 bases line up with TRBD1. This sequence originates from a boy aged 2 to 10 in good health and CMV-seronegative. This chain's CDR3 is CASGGAGGFQDGYTF. The CDR3 DNA reads as TGTGCCAGCGGCGGTGCAGGGGGCTTCCAGGATGGCTACACCTTC.